A selection of T cell receptor beta chains follows, all from one sample in a study of a mutant IDH1 vaccine in newly diagnosed glioma. TCRdb's copy holds only in-frame clones and misses some; the assay was immunoSEQ multiplex PCR. Here the sample spans under 70,000 clones, around 82% being singletons. Their specific antigens are unknown. Source: PBMCs, taken from a glioma patient whose treatment included an IDH1 peptide vaccine. These receptors were collected from a man aged 18-30 years with glioma. CDR3s include the opening cysteine and the closing phenylalanine or tryptophan. D genes are given only for firm matches. Size is omitted from some rows. Given values are once, few, many or a class for expanded clones.

abundance	d_gene	v_gene	j_gene	CDR3aa	CDR3nt
few	TRBD1	TRBV5-1	TRBJ1-2	CASSLGQGADGYTF	TGCGCCAGCAGCTTAGGACAGGGGGCAGATGGCTACACCTTC
.	.	TRBV6-1	TRBJ2-1	CASSVGRGTYNEQFF	TGTGCCAGCAGTGTGGGACGGGGGACGTACAATGAGCAGTTCTTC
.	.	TRBV4-3	TRBJ1-1	CASSQDGGTEAFF	TGCGCCAGCAGCCAAGATGGTGGGACTGAAGCTTTCTTT
.	TRBD1	TRBV7-7	TRBJ2-5	CASSSGTEETQYF	TGTGCTAGCAGCTCAGGGACAGAAGAGACCCAGTACTTC
.	.	TRBV21-1	TRBJ2-2	CASSKGPGGTGVTGELFF	TGTGCCAGCAGCAAAGGCCCCGGGGGGACAGGGGTGACCGGGGAGCTGTTTTTT
.	TRBD2	TRBV4-2	TRBJ2-1	CASSQVGLAYNEQFF	TGTGCCAGCAGCCAAGTGGGACTAGCCTACAATGAGCAGTTCTTC
once	TRBD2	TRBV30	TRBJ2-7	CALAGEYEQYF	TGTGCCCTAGCGGGAGAATACGAGCAGTACTTC
.	TRBD1	TRBV7-2	TRBJ2-3	CASSLSRTGGNSLTDTQYF	TGTGCCAGCAGCTTATCGAGAACAGGGGGAAACAGCCTCACAGATACGCAGTATTTT
.	TRBD2	TRBV7-3	TRBJ2-5	CASSLMPSGLQETQYF	TGTGCCAGCAGCTTGATGCCTAGCGGGCTCCAAGAGACCCAGTACTTC
.	.	TRBV5-1	TRBJ2-7	CASSLRGEGYEQYF	TGCGCCAGCAGCTTGAGGGGGGAGGGCTACGAGCAGTACTTC
.	.	TRBV19	TRBJ1-1	CASSSGGHLVWNTEAFF	TGTGCCAGTAGTTCTGGAGGACACCTCGTTTGGAACACTGAAGCTTTCTTT
.	.	TRBV10-1	TRBJ2-4	CASLAGKLAKNIQYF	TGCGCCAGCCTTGCGGGGAAACTAGCCAAAAACATTCAGTACTTC
.	.	TRBV4-3	TRBJ2-2	CASSQVGDLSGELFF	TGCGCCAGCAGCCAAGTCGGGGATCTCTCCGGGGAGCTGTTTTTT
once	TRBD1	TRBV19	TRBJ1-5	CASSILLYGTVNQPQHF	TGTGCCAGTAGTATATTGCTTTATGGGACAGTCAATCAGCCCCAGCATTTT
.	TRBD2	TRBV6-5	TRBJ2-1	CASRRGGGYNEQFF	TGTGCCAGCAGGCGCGGGGGAGGTTACAATGAGCAGTTCTTC
.	TRBD1	TRBV28	TRBJ1-1	CASPPRTGDFTEAFF	TGTGCCAGCCCCCCCAGGACAGGGGATTTCACTGAAGCTTTCTTT
.	.	TRBV9	TRBJ1-3	CASSGKGLNSGNTIYF	TGTGCCAGCAGCGGTAAGGGACTCAACTCTGGAAACACCATATATTTT
once	TRBD1	TRBV6-6	TRBJ1-1	CASSYPDRVDTEAFF	TGTGCCAGCAGTTACCCCGACAGGGTCGACACTGAAGCTTTCTTT
.	.	TRBV28	TRBJ2-3	CASSFPSGSTDTQYF	TGTGCCAGCAGTTTCCCAAGCGGGAGCACAGATACGCAGTATTTT
.	TRBD2	TRBV6-5	TRBJ2-7	CASNQAAGGLREQYF	TGTGCCAGCAACCAAGCGGCGGGGGGCCTCCGCGAGCAGTACTTC
.	.	TRBV5-4	TRBJ2-5	CASSLKGVGETQYF	TGTGCCAGCAGCTTGAAGGGAGTGGGAGAGACCCAGTACTTC
.	.	TRBV28	TRBJ2-7	CASSSSYEQYF	TGTGCCAGCAGTTCTTCCTACGAGCAGTACTTC
.	.	TRBV7-9	TRBJ1-1	CASSSVNTEAFF	TGTGCCAGCAGCTCCGTTAACACTGAAGCTTTCTTT
.	.	TRBV6-5	TRBJ1-2	CASSPRPSYGYTF	TGTGCCAGCAGCCCCCGACCGAGCTATGGCTACACCTTC
few	.	TRBV29-1	TRBJ1-2	CSVTDSFNYGYTF	TGCAGCGTTACGGACAGTTTTAACTATGGCTACACCTTC
.	.	TRBV7-9	TRBJ2-2	CASSFGGSLGGELFF	TGTGCCAGCAGCTTTGGAGGGAGTTTGGGCGGGGAGCTGTTTTTT
.	.	TRBV6-5	TRBJ2-7	CASSYTWGEQYF	TGTGCCAGCAGTTACACTTGGGGGGAGCAGTACTTC
once	TRBD1	TRBV7-9	TRBJ1-5	CASSLTGDQPQHF	TGTGCCAGCAGCTTAACAGGGGATCAGCCCCAGCATTTT